This TCR beta chain is from a study of cytomegalovirus exposure and HLA in healthy donors listed by TCRdb under 2017. Context from the whole study: An earlier analysis of 587 of the donors reported over 250 Gb of sequence data and 90 million to 120 million unique TCR beta sequences obtained from about 180 million T cells. Around 320 gigabases of sequencing data and 70 million to 85 million unique TCR sequences were included in an early release covering about 700 HLA-typed donors. Among the roughly 400 genotyped donors, approximately 82% belonged to the genetic ancestry cluster associated with self-reported Caucasian donors. The study was designed to test whether signatures of past pathogen exposure could be identified by cataloging public T cell receptors. The T cell repertoires of several hundred subjects were profiled by immunosequencing and related to cytomegalovirus serostatus. Along with the approximately 620-subject first cohort, a separate validation cohort of over a hundred different subjects was used. High-throughput TCR immunosequencing, statistical association of individual TCRs with disease status, and machine learning were combined to predict cytomegalovirus infection status. To study patterns of TCR occurrence, a later analysis re-analyzed previously published TCR beta repertoires from 550 to 800 donors and added high-resolution HLA genotyping. Rather than using new phenotypic data, the later analysis identified candidate immune exposures from TCR beta sequences and from how often those sequences occurred across donors. To decide whether each TCR beta V gene segment behaved as functional or pseudogenic, an earlier analysis of approximately 620 of the donors relied on high-throughput TCR beta sequencing. Donor age, sex, ethnicity and CMV serostatus were collected together with the repertoire data. A later genetic analysis used genome-wide SNP genotypes for about three fifths of the roughly 700 donors, treating that subset as a discovery cohort. All discovery cohort repertoires had been generated on a single sequencing platform. HLA typing covered class I and class II loci at four-digit resolution. The number of donors typed differed by locus, with 629-630 for A, B, C, DRB1 and DQB1, around 500 for DQA1, 606 for DPA1, and some 440 for DPB1. Because of strong linkage in the cohort, a few DR-DQ haplotypes were treated as single units for association and clustering. Among around 400 genotyped donors of the cohort, an average of around 250,000 unique TCR beta nucleotide sequences was sequenced per donor, of which about 19% were non-productive.

The receptor library was made with the immunoSEQ multiplex PCR assay. For the multiplex PCR, a mixture combining 60 forward primers for TCR Vbeta segments and 13 reverse primers for TCR Jbeta segments was used. A multiplex PCR assay on genomic DNA amplified the CDR3 region of rearranged TCR beta genes. The amplified TCR beta libraries were sequenced on the Illumina HiSeq System as 87-base-pair reads. Per the authors' processing: A later analysis counted around 72 million unique TCR beta chains across the 666 repertoires, and approximately 11 million of these chains were shared by at least two donors. Raw reads were error-corrected and collapsed into unique sequences with a nearest-neighbor algorithm that merged closely related sequences to remove PCR and sequencing errors. CDR3 sequences were aligned to IMGT reference sequences to assign V, D and J gene segments. For a sequence to be retained, a match of at least six nucleotides to both a V gene segment and a J gene segment was required. Rearrangements were classified as productive when the CDR3 lacked stop codons and remained in frame with V and J, and all other rearrangements were classified as non-productive. Following IMGT convention, CDR3 was defined as the stretch from the second conserved V-encoded cysteine to the conserved J-encoded phenylalanine. The earlier analysis of fewer than 700 of the donors excluded sequences that lacked an unambiguous match to a single V gene segment. An earlier analysis of 550 to 650 of the donors classified V segments as functional when productive rearrangements were above 56.7% and as segregating when the standard deviation between donors was above 5%. A statistical classification framework was built to diagnose cytomegalovirus status from the catalog of TCR beta chain sequences. V and J gene assignment, in a later analysis, came from comparing TCR nucleotide sequences with IMGT/GENE-DB human TR gene sequences. In a later analysis, CDR3 sequences and most-parsimonious VDJ recombination scenarios were assigned using the TCRdist pipeline. A later analysis defined each TCR beta chain by its CDR3 amino acid sequence plus V-gene family, and excluded reads lacking a unique V-gene family. In a later analysis, 450 to 600 highly shared, low-generation-probability nucleotide sequences were removed to address suspected cross-contamination and a sequencing artifact. In a later analysis, a clonal expansion index for each public chain was calculated from normalized within-repertoire ranks of inferred template counts. Generation probabilities in a later analysis came from a VDJ recombination model fitted to out-of-frame rearrangements, and those results were checked against IGoR. A later analysis scored TCR-TCR, TCR-HLA and TCR-CMV co-occurrence with hypergeometric tests, applying a repertoire-size bias correction to TCR pairs. False discovery rates were estimated in a later analysis by permuting HLA or CMV assignments 20 times. In a later analysis, co-occurring TCRs were grouped using DBSCAN, and TCRdist sequence similarity was added for clustering within HLA-allele-positive subsets. For co-occurrence clustering, repertoires with fewer than 30,000 or more than 120,000 public chains were excluded, along with four to six repertoires with anomalous nucleotide sharing. TCRdb obtained this table from immuneACCESS and retained in-frame rearrangements with V and J assigned. These tables miss some clones; where compared with another copy, unresolved V genes account for less than half of the shortfall, and the remainder is unexplained. From that table come the V and J calls and clone size; the DNA was used to work out D and trimming. The sample records approximately 100,000 clones, approximately 70% of which are singletons. 5.4% of the sample comes from the top ten.

General study outcomes and caveats: An earlier analysis of 450 to 750 of the donors showed that most TCR beta V segments appeared in productive rearrangements either about 87% or about 30% of the time, which broadly matched IMGT annotations. The presence/absence analyses assumed that sequencing depth was roughly uniform across donors, and that assumption may not be true. A later genetic analysis associated a missense DCLRE1C variant with V-gene and J-gene trimming of TCR beta chains, and an independent cohort replicated the association. Several of the top co-occurrence clusters appeared to be linked to parvovirus B19, influenza, CMV and Epstein-Barr virus, according to a later analysis. A further reported finding was that TCR beta sequences accurately predicted the HLA-A and HLA-B alleles for most subjects in the first cohort. Compared with the 666-donor mean, donors in an Asian-associated ancestry cluster had fewer N-insertions in productive TCRs, according to a later genetic analysis. The cohort was sequenced for TCR beta chains only, and without alpha or paired-chain data the features that could be detected were limited. The 87-base-pair reads could not distinguish some IMGT-functional V segments, including TRBV6-2 and TRBV6-3, so those segments were excluded. Correlated functional status among segregating V segments might be attributable to linkage disequilibrium, but an unknown experimental factor could not be ruled out. The only immune exposure information available for the cohort was CMV serostatus. Because HLA typing was missing for some donors at each locus, association tests included only the typed subset. A later analysis found that HLA-associated TCR beta chains were more clonally expanded and had lower generation probabilities than equally common non-associated chains. In the study, approximately 150 TCR beta chains were listed as associated with cytomegalovirus. The authors suggested that the approach could potentially be generalized to other disease states and immunological phenotypes. A group of highly shared sequence variants was considered likely to be a technical artifact of the sequencing pipeline. A later analysis associated about 16,000 TCR beta sequences with specific HLA alleles at a false discovery rate of 0.05. The classifier was reported to diagnose cytomegalovirus status with high specificity and sensitivity in both the original cohort and the validation cohort. When HLA alleles, especially DR and DQ, strongly co-occurred, attributing TCR associations to individual alleles was difficult. A later analysis found that most CMV-associated TCR beta chains appeared HLA-restricted, with HLA associations seemingly driven largely by CMV exposure. While some public TCRs were present in many individuals, most TCR sequences turned up only very rarely across donors. According to a later analysis, TCR association rates differed among HLA loci, with DRB1 alleles showing the most associated TCRs and HLA-C alleles showing the fewest. A few of the identified cytomegalovirus-associated TCR beta chains were confirmed in vitro to be specific for cytomegalovirus antigens. Because counts were too low, more than 15 rarely observed V segments, including chromosome 9 orphons, were left out of the earlier analysis of approximately 580 of the donors.

The cohort comprised 710 or so healthy bone marrow donors. At the time of sampling, every cohort member was nominally healthy, though immune exposures that went unrecorded were likely present. The donor tested CMV seropositive, placing the donor among the 250 to 300 seropositive members of the cohort. A peripheral blood sample was collected from each donor, and TCR beta sequencing was performed on peripheral blood mononuclear cells. Genomic DNA extraction from the blood cell samples was performed with the Qiagen DNeasy Blood Extraction Kit. V is pared back by 1 base and J by 7 bases, with 16 bases lying between the germline termini. From its cysteine to its phenylalanine, the CDR3 spans 16 amino acids. Just the 48-base CDR3 DNA is kept, in frame starting at base 1. Per the germline V gene, SGHTA is the CDR1 and FQGNSA is the CDR2. For this clone: Its cognate antigen has yet to be identified. No base quality values were provided; no much bigger clone lies one nucleotide off.

The clonotype comes from an older woman in good health and CMV-seropositive. The V and J segments used are TRBV7-2 and TRBJ1-4; the D gene is possibly TRBD1, with 6 bases matching. Sequences were obtained from PBMCs. The DNA sequence is given as TGTGCCAGCAGCTTAGGACAGGCCGTCAGTACTGAAAAACTGTTTTTT. It encodes CASSLGQAVSTEKLFF.